What follows describes a single T cell receptor beta chain. Its antigen is unknown. Germline CDR1 SQVTM, CDR2 ANQGSEA. This CDR3 comprises 14 residues. Via 5' RACE with UMI labels, TRB cDNA libraries were prepared. One entry per CDR3 protein, without DNA, is what TCRdb gives after re-calling the 5' RACE reads. The record lists around 140,000 distinct CDR3 sequences, of which the ten most abundant hold roughly 0.41%. This specimen comes from a study of CXCR3-negative and CXCR3-positive naive CD8 T cells. General study findings and limits: Unlike memory cells, which differed, naive CXCR3-negative and CXCR3-positive cells had similar TRBV-TRBJ usage. In CXCR3-positive naive cells, the TRB CDR3s were more hydrophobic than in CXCR3-negative naive cells.

Researchers sorted under 350,000 cells of each CD8+ T cell subset in triplicate. Among CD8+ T cells, naive ones were CD45RO-CCR7+CD27+CD95-. The sample was naive CXCR3+ CD8+ T cells from blood. Subset here: CD45RO-CCR7+CD27+CD95- naive CD8+ T cells expressing CXCR3 (TNR3+). This sequence originates from a human donor in good health. Some clones in this sample may be carry-over from other donors' samples. The chain is built from TRBV29-1 and TRBJ2-3. The CDR3 sequence is CSPCRQQKTDTQYF.